The 15 T cell receptor beta chains in this list originate from one sample, sequenced in a study of molecular identifiers for immune sequencing clone quantification. TCRdb redid the calling of the PCR reads with MiXCR, one entry per CDR3 protein. The table includes hundreds of thousands of distinct CDR3 sequences, about 25% detected once. Specimen: naive CD8+ T cells from blood, with Jurkat cell RNA spiked in. Subset reported: FACS-sorted CD8+CD4-CCR7+CD45RA+ naive T cells. Receptors originate from a human donor in good health. Some libraries in this study had Jurkat cell RNA spiked in.

V is TRBV5-6 and J is TRBJ1-2; no reliable D call. Trimming left V 1 base short and J 0 bases short, with 25 bases between. The CDR3 totals 20 residues. CDR1 and CDR2 (germline): SGHDT, YYEEEE. The DNA of the CDR3 is TGTGCCAGCAGCTTGATGAGGGAACTTTTACCCACTTTAGCTAACTATGGCTACACCTTC. It encodes CASSLMRELLPTLANYGYTF.

This clonotype occurred a few times. V is TRBV12-3 or TRBV12-4 and J is TRBJ2-1; 7 nucleotides agree with TRBD1. V shed 7 bases, J shed 6 bases, and the junction held 12 bases outside the gene matches. The CDR3 extends over 15 amino acids. The CDR3 nucleotides are TGTGCCAGCACCCCCCCATCGGCAGGGGGCAATGAGCAGTTCTTC. Its protein is CASTPPSAGGNEQFF.

This clonotype appeared many times. The genes are TRBV9 and TRBJ1-1, with 8 bases identical to TRBD1. J was trimmed by 8 bases and V by 4 bases; bases with no gene match: 13. The germline gives CDR1 SGDLS, CDR2 YYNGEE. The CDR3 consists of 15 residues. The CDR3 DNA is TGTGCCAGCAGCCCCTTCCGGGGACAGGCTTCGGAAGCTTTCTTT. It specifies CASSPFRGQASEAFF.

The chain combines TRBV6-5 with TRBJ1-1; 8 positions agree with TRBD1. CDR1 and CDR2 (germline): MNHEY, SVGAGI. The V and J ends lost 4 bases and 3 bases, in that order; junction bases with no gene match: 16. The CDR3 runs 18 residues. Written as DNA, the CDR3 is TGTGCCAGCAGTTTCCTGTACCCGCAGACAGGGGCGGACACTGAAGCTTTCTTT. Translation: CASSFLYPQTGADTEAFF.

This clonotype was recorded a few times. The CDR3: CASSPSGTSRRNEQFF. The CDR3 nucleotides are TGTGCCAGCAGCCCGTCCGGGACTAGCAGGAGAAATGAGCAGTTCTTC. V and J are TRBV7-9 and TRBJ2-1; 9 bases match TRBD2. Germline-derived CDR1 and CDR2 are SEHNR and FQNEAQ (reference sequence). The CDR3 loop spans 16 amino acids. Trimming removed 5 bases from V and 7 bases from J; junction bases left unmatched: 12. Full variable domain (missing parts from reference TRBV7-9 and TRBJ2-1): DTGVSQNPRHKITKRGQNVTFRCDPISEHNRLYWYRQTLGQGPEFLTYFQNEAQLEKSRLLSDRFSAERPKGSFSTLEIQRTEQGDSAMYLCASSPSGTSRRNEQFFGPGTRLTVL.

The sample holds many counts of this clonotype. The rearrangement uses TRBV7-6 and TRBJ2-1, with 7 bases matching TRBD2. The germline gives CDR1 SGHVS, CDR2 FNYEAQ. V trimming: 6 bases; J trimming: 6 bases; junction bases outside the gene matches: 11. The CDR3 is 15 residues long. The CDR3 sequence: CASSRAPGTTNEQFF. DNA for the CDR3: TGTGCCAGCAGTCGTGCCCCCGGGACTACCAATGAGCAGTTCTTC.

This clonotype was counted between two and nine times. A much larger clone differs from this one at a single base, so this may be a read error. This chain links TRBV28 with TRBJ2-7; D may be TRBD1 (6 bases). Trimming removed 5 bases at V and 4 bases at J, with 15 bases between. This CDR3 region has 14 residues. Germline-derived CDR1 and CDR2 are MDHEN and SYDVKM. The CDR3 sequence: CASSPRQETYEQYF. CDR3 DNA: TGTGCCAGCAGTCCACGACAGGAGACGTACGAGCAGTACTTC.

Concerning this clonotype itself: It may be a read error: a sequence one base away is much more abundant. This rearrangement joins TRBV7-9 to TRBJ2-7; no clear D gene. There are 11 residues in the CDR3. Germline CDR1 reads SEHNR; CDR2 reads FQNEAQ (reference sequence). This CDR3 reads CAGSPVYEQYF. The DNA for the CDR3 is TGTGCCGGCAGCCCCGTGTACGAGCAGTACTTC.

At least ten counts were recorded for this clonotype. The chain couples TRBV11-2 to TRBJ2-1, with D hard to call. V was clipped by 3 bases and J by 0 bases, with 6 bases between them. The CDR3 spans 14 residues. Germline lookup yields CDR1 SGHAT and CDR2 FQNNGV. The CDR3 coding sequence is TGTGCCAGCAGCTTTCCGAGCTCCTACAATGAGCAGTTCTTC. It yields the protein CASSFPSSYNEQFF.

This clonotype showed up many times. The chain couples TRBV28 to TRBJ2-3, with a weak D call TRBD2 (6 bases). This CDR3 is built from 16 residues. The V gene lost 6 bases and the J gene lost 5 bases, with 21 bases spanning the gap. Germline V CDR1 and CDR2: MDHEN, SYDVKM. DNA of the CDR3: TGTGCCAGCAGCACGCCCCACTCGCGGGAAAGAGATACGCAGTATTTT. Protein: CASSTPHSRERDTQYF.

This clonotype was seen ten or more times. This chain connects TRBV28 to TRBJ2-7; TRBD2 is a possible D gene (6 bases). CDR3 size: 14 residues. Trimming cost V 3 bases and J 3 bases, with 12 bases left between them. In germline, CDR1 is MDHEN, CDR2 SYDVKM. Here the CDR3 DNA reads TGTGCCAGCAGTTTCACCGGGAGCGTCTACGAGCAGTACTTC. The encoded protein is CASSFTGSVYEQYF.

This clonotype was detected only a few times. The rearrangement joins TRBV6-2 or TRBV6-3 to TRBJ2-7; 8 bases map to TRBD2. CDR3 length: 16 residues. In germline, CDR1 is MNHEY, CDR2 SVGEGT. J lost 5 bases, V lost 3 bases, and 12 bases had no gene match. The CDR3 is CASSYRGLAFRNEQYF. CDR3 DNA: TGTGCCAGCAGTTATCGCGGACTAGCTTTTCGGAACGAGCAGTACTTC.

Points on this clonotype: This may stem from a read error, because a much larger clone lies one nucleotide away. This likely comes from a read error, as the CDR3 has no conserved phenylalanine or tryptophan at its end. This rearrangement joins TRBV6-2 or TRBV6-3 to TRBJ2-7, with D perhaps TRBD1 or TRBD2 (6 bases each). The CDR3 sequence is 14 residues long. Germline V gene sequence: CDR1 MNHEY, CDR2 SVGEGT. V lost 0 bases, J lost 7 bases, and 13 bases lay in between. CDR3 sequence (DNA): TGTGCCAGCAGTTACTCGATCGGGGGCTGGGAGCAGTACATC. Encoded protein: CASSYSIGGWEQYI.

Note on this clonotype: With a much larger clone just one base away, this may be a read error. V gene TRBV4-3 combines with J gene TRBJ2-3; a possible D gene is TRBD2 (7 bases). This CDR3 contains 17 residues. Germline loops: CDR1 LGHNA, CDR2 YSLEER. The CDR3 region has the DNA TGCGCCAGCAGCCCGGGCACGGTGAGGGGGGGCACAGATACGCAGTGTTTT. Protein sequence: CASSPGTVRGGTDTQCF.

On this clonotype itself: This clone may be a read error of a much larger clone one base away. Since the CDR3 does not end with the conserved phenylalanine or tryptophan, this likely comes from a read error. The chain carries TRBV12-3 or TRBV12-4 and TRBJ1-2; unclear D gene. V was clipped by 5 bases and J by 2 bases, with 9 bases between them. This CDR3 spans 13 amino acids. CDR3 nucleotides: TGTGCCAGCAGTGCCGCCGTAAACTATGGCTACACCTCC. Translated, it gives CASSAAVNYGYTS.